The T cell receptor (beta chain) under discussion was sequenced for a study of cytomegalovirus exposure and HLA in healthy donors. There are a few counts of this clone. The CDR3 covers 12 residues. With 9 bases clipped from V and 6 bases from J, the junction kept 7 bases outside the gene matches. Per the germline V gene, CDR1 is SNHLY and CDR2 is FYNNEI. PCR used 60 Vbeta primers and 13 Jbeta primers. Original handling: As a later analysis found, there were 70 million to 90 million unique TCR beta chains, of which around 9.9 million were shared. Profiled with immunoSEQ multiplex PCR; TCRdb holds only in-frame clones, not every one. V and J calls and clone size are given by that table; D and trimming were obtained from the DNA. Of 150,000 to 250,000 clones listed, around three quarters are singletons.

Material: PBMCs. The sequence derives from a man younger than 45 in good health and CMV-seronegative. V is TRBV2 and J is TRBJ2-7; 8 positions agree with TRBD1. The CDR3 DNA sequence: TGTGCCAGTAGACAGGGGACGGGCGAGCAGTACTTC. Its protein product is CASRQGTGEQYF.